Below, 26 T cell receptor beta chains from the same sample are listed, as sequenced in a study of shared clonotypes between healthy human individuals. Sequencing used immunoSEQ multiplex PCR; TCRdb keeps in-frame clones, though not all of them. The sample comprises some 700,000 clones, around 90% of which are singletons, and about a third rests with the top ten. Material for sequencing was memory CD8+ T cells from PBMCs. As for subset: CD45RO+ cells pooled with CCR7-negative TemRA cells. The origin of the receptors is a man aged 18 to 29 in good health. Some clones in this sample may be carry-over from other donors' samples.

The sample holds one count of this clone. The V call is TRBV11-2, the J call TRBJ2-7; 9 nucleotides line up with TRBD2. The CDR3 loop spans 18 amino acids. The germline gives CDR1 SGHAT, CDR2 FQNNGV. Trimming removed 5 bases from V and 2 bases from J; junction bases left unmatched: 16. In DNA form, the CDR3 reads TGTGCCAGCAGCGGGCGAGGAGCGGGAGGATTAGGGACCTACGAGCAGTACTTC. It encodes CASSGRGAGGLGTYEQYF.

The chain couples TRBV6-6 to TRBJ1-1, with 8 bases aligning to TRBD1. The CDR3 consists of 14 residues. Germline assignment: CDR1 MNHNY and CDR2 SVGAGI (reference sequence). The J segment lost 4 bases and the V segment lost 2 bases, leaving 3 bases of the junction unmatched. CDR3 residues: CASSYSTGGTEAFF. The DNA of the CDR3 is TGTGCCAGCAGTTACAGTACAGGGGGCACTGAAGCTTTCTTT.

The rearrangement links TRBV7-3 to TRBJ1-1; the D gene is possibly TRBD1 (5 bases). This CDR3 contains 16 residues. The V gene lost 5 bases and the J gene lost 1 base, with 17 bases spanning the gap. The germline V gene has CDR1 SGHTA and CDR2 FQGTGA. The DNA of the CDR3 is TGTGCCAGCAGCCGGAACCCAGGGTTGACGAACACTGAAGCTTTCTTT. It specifies CASSRNPGLTNTEAFF.

The V call is TRBV27, the J call TRBJ2-1; weak D call: TRBD1 (5 bases). The germline gives CDR1 MNHEY, CDR2 SMNVEV (reference sequence). Trimming shortened V by 3 bases and J by 4 bases, and 10 bases separated the two germline ends. The CDR3 loop spans 14 amino acids. CDR3 nucleotide sequence: TGTGCCAGCAGTTTGTCAGGGAATTACAATGAGCAGTTCTTC. Translation gives CASSLSGNYNEQFF.

This clone was seen only a few times. The gene calls are TRBV21-1 and TRBJ2-3; no DNA check was done on the table's D call, TRBD2. TRBV21-1 is a known pseudogene. This CDR3 region has 16 residues. DNA for the CDR3: TGTGCCAGGGGCAGGACTAGCGGGCATAGCACAGATACGCAGTATTTT. It codes for CARGRTSGHSTDTQYF.

The chain employs TRBV28 and TRBJ2-2; TRBD1 or TRBD2 may be the D gene (5 bases each). Germline loops: CDR1 MDHEN, CDR2 SYDVKM. V was pared by 6 bases and J by 1 base, with 9 bases between. The CDR3 extends over 14 amino acids. Here the CDR3 DNA reads TGTGCCAGCAGCGGGACGGGGAACACCGGGGAGCTGTTTTTT. Amino acid sequence: CASSGTGNTGELFF. Full variable domain (remainder filled in from reference TRBV28 and TRBJ2-2): DVKVTQSSRYLVKRTGEKVFLECVQDMDHENMFWYRQDPGLGLRLIYFSYDVKMKEKGDIPEGYSVSREKKERFSLILESASTNQTSMYLCASSGTGNTGELFFGEGSRLTVL.

This chain links TRBV9 with TRBJ1-1; D is possibly TRBD1 (5 bases). Trimming removed 2 bases at V and 9 bases at J, with 14 bases between. The CDR3 is 13 amino acids. The germline gives CDR1 SGDLS, CDR2 YYNGEE. In nucleotides, the CDR3 is TGTGCCAGCAGCGTCTGGGACTGGGGGAAAGCTTTCTTT. Protein product: CASSVWDWGKAFF.

The V and J genes are TRBV7-2 and TRBJ2-3, with D unresolved. Trimming shortened V by 2 bases and J by 4 bases, and 13 bases separated the two germline ends. The CDR3 runs to 15 residues. Germline CDR1 SGHTA, CDR2 FQGNSA. This CDR3 is CASSLLRMVADTQYF. CDR3 sequence (DNA): TGTGCCAGCAGCTTACTCCGTATGGTCGCAGATACGCAGTATTTT. Variable domain in full (rest from reference TRBV7-2 and TRBJ2-3): GAGVSQSPSNKVTEKGKDVELRCDPISGHTALYWYRQSLGQGLEFLIYFQGNSAPDKSGLPSDRFSAERTGGSVSTLTIQRTQQEDSAVYLCASSLLRMVADTQYFGPGTRLTVL.

The chain employs TRBV7-8 and TRBJ2-5, with 9 nucleotides matching TRBD2. CDR1 is SGHVS, CDR2 FQNEAQ, per germline. This CDR3 contains 18 residues. V was clipped by 1 base and J by 1 base; unmatched bases: 10. The CDR3 protein is CASSLERAGGPPQETQYF. Written as DNA, the CDR3 is TGTGCCAGCAGCTTAGAGCGGGCGGGAGGGCCCCCCCAAGAGACCCAGTACTTC.

The V and J genes are TRBV5-6 and TRBJ2-1, with D unresolved. Germline CDR1 is SGHDT and CDR2 is YYEEEE. V lost 2 bases and J 0 bases, leaving 6 bases between the germline ends. The CDR3 has 14 amino acids. CDR3 DNA sequence: TGTGCCAGCAGCTTCAGTAGCTCCTACAATGAGCAGTTCTTC. Translating it yields CASSFSSSYNEQFF.

For this clone: Other DNA sequences in this sample translate to the same CDR3. CDR3 sequence (DNA): TGTGCCAGCAGTTTGGGTTTAGCGGGATTGTACGAGCAGTACTTC. It translates to CASSLGLAGLYEQYF. The J gene is TRBJ2-7, the V gene TRBV27, with 8 bases identical to TRBD2. In germline, CDR1 is MNHEY, CDR2 SMNVEV (reference sequence). The CDR3 runs 15 residues. The junction had 8 bases not matched to a gene; V was cut back by 3 bases and J by 4 bases.

The rearrangement links TRBV14 to TRBJ2-7, with a weak D call TRBD1 (5 bases). Trimming shortened V by 7 bases and J by 3 bases, and 13 bases separated the two germline ends. Germline CDR1 is SGHDN and CDR2 is FVKESK. This CDR3 contains 13 residues. CDR3 in DNA: TGTGCCAGCACCCATCAGGGAAGCTACGAGCAGTACTTC. Amino acids: CASTHQGSYEQYF. The entire variable domain, with the rest obtained from reference TRBV14 and TRBJ2-7, is as follows: EAGVTQFPSHSVIEKGQTVTLRCDPISGHDNLYWYRRVMGKEIKFLLHFVKESKQDESGMPNNRFLAERTGGTYSTLKVQPAELEDSGVYFCASTHQGSYEQYFGPGTRLTVT.

This sequence joins TRBV7-8 and TRBJ2-7; D ambiguous. V shed 4 bases and J shed 0 bases, with 13 bases lying between them. Germline V gives CDR1 SGHVS, CDR2 FQNEAQ. The CDR3 runs to 15 residues. CDR3 region: CASSSNNRPSYEQYF. CDR3 sequence (DNA): TGTGCCAGCAGCTCCAACAACAGACCCTCCTACGAGCAGTACTTC. The whole variable domain, remainder taken from reference TRBV7-8 and TRBJ2-7, is GAGVSQSPRYKVAKRGQDVALRCDPISGHVSLFWYQQALGQGPEFLTYFQNEAQLDKSGLPSDRFFAERPEGSVSTLKIQRTQQEDSAVYLCASSSNNRPSYEQYFGPGTRLTVT.

The chain uses TRBV15 and TRBJ2-1; no clear D gene. Germline CDR1 LNHNV, CDR2 YYDKDF (reference sequence). The CDR3 length is 13 residues. Deletions cut 0 bases from V and 9 bases from J, with 9 bases between. The chain's CDR3 is CATSRDLDSEQFF. The CDR3 nucleotides are TGTGCCACCAGCAGAGATCTGGATTCTGAGCAGTTCTTC.

The chain recombines TRBV30 with TRBJ2-5; 16 positions match TRBD2. Looked up from germline, CDR1 is GTSNPN and CDR2 is SVGIG (reference sequence). The CDR3 runs to 18 residues. Trimming took 4 bases from V and 1 from J; bases not matched to a gene: 9. CDR3 coding DNA: TGTGCCTGGAAGGGGGGGACTAGCGGGAGGGCCCTCCAAGAGACCCAGTACTTC. Its translation: CAWKGGTSGRALQETQYF.

The V gene is TRBV7-9, the J gene TRBJ2-5; D is unresolved. Trimming left V 4 bases short and J 5 bases short, with 14 bases between. The CDR3 loop spans 14 amino acids. CDR1 is SEHNR, CDR2 FQNEAQ, per germline (reference sequence). Written as DNA, the CDR3 is TGTGCCAGCAGCTCCGGGCGCCTGTGGGAGACCCAGTACTTC. The encoded protein is CASSSGRLWETQYF.

This chain connects TRBV27 to TRBJ2-7; 7 nucleotides line up with TRBD2. This CDR3 comprises 17 residues. Per the germline V gene, CDR1 is MNHEY and CDR2 is SMNVEV (reference sequence). The J segment lost 2 bases and the V segment lost 2 bases, leaving 12 bases of the junction unmatched. CDR3: CASSLATRAGSTYEQYF. The CDR3 DNA is TGTGCCAGCAGTTTAGCGACCCGAGCGGGATCCACCTACGAGCAGTACTTC.

Comment on this clone: A much larger clone lies one base from this, so it may be a read error. The chain recombines TRBV7-2 with TRBJ2-1, with D unclear. Trimming left V 1 base short and J 7 bases short, with 5 bases between. CDR3 size: 12 residues. The germline V gene has CDR1 SGHTA and CDR2 FQGNSA. The CDR3 loop reads CASSLVWNEQFF. In DNA, the CDR3 is TGTGCCAGCAGCTTAGTCTGGAATGAGCAGTTCTTC.

The chain has TRBV19 and TRBJ2-7; 13 bases are shared with TRBD2. The CDR3 has 15 amino acids. The germline CDR1 and CDR2 sequences are LNHDA and SQIVND (reference sequence). Trimming removed 4 bases from V and 2 bases from J; junction bases left unmatched: 2. CDR3 nucleotide sequence: TGTGCCAGTAGTAGGGGACTAGCGGGGACCTACGAGCAGTACTTC. Amino acids: CASSRGLAGTYEQYF.

This clone came up once. The chain recombines TRBV28 with TRBJ2-3; the match to TRBD2 covers 8 bases. The CDR3 loop spans 16 amino acids. Germline V gene data show CDR1 as MDHEN and CDR2 as SYDVKM. V shed 2 bases, J shed 2 bases, and the junction held 6 bases outside the gene matches. The CDR3 bases are TGTGCCAGCAGTTTAAATCCGACTAGCGTCACAGATACGCAGTATTTT. Translating gives CASSLNPTSVTDTQYF.

This chain links TRBV7-9 with TRBJ1-4; possible D gene TRBD1, 6 bases. Germline V gives CDR1 SEHNR, CDR2 FQNEAQ (reference sequence). The CDR3 spans 17 residues. V lost 1 base to trimming and J lost 4 bases, with 16 bases between them. CDR3 sequence reads: CASSLVDSARDNEKLFF. CDR3 sequence (DNA): TGTGCCAGCAGCTTAGTGGACAGCGCCCGCGATAATGAAAAACTGTTTTTT.

J is TRBJ2-1 and V is TRBV28; weak D call: TRBD1 (6 bases). Per germline, CDR1 MDHEN and CDR2 SYDVKM. Trimming removed 7 bases from V and 7 bases from J, with 11 bases in between. The CDR3 is 12 amino acids. CDR3 in amino acids: CASTKGGNEQFF. CDR3 nucleotides: TGTGCCAGCACTAAAGGGGGTAATGAGCAGTTCTTC.

The chain carries TRBV4-1 and TRBJ1-6; D unresolved. The V end lost 0 bases, the J end lost 2 bases, and 14 bases lay between the germline ends. Germline V gene sequence: CDR1 MGHRA, CDR2 YSYEKL. This CDR3 contains 18 residues. The CDR3 spells CASSQDGPSGAYNSPLHF. The CDR3 DNA sequence: TGCGCCAGCAGCCAAGACGGACCCTCAGGCGCCTATAATTCACCCCTCCACTTT.

The chain employs TRBV10-2 and TRBJ2-1; 10 bases agree with TRBD2. There are 14 residues in the CDR3. Germline V gene data show CDR1 as WSHSY and CDR2 as SAAADI. Trimming cost V 6 bases and J 5 bases; bases outside gene matches: 4. The CDR3 region has the DNA TGCGCCAGCAGAGTTAGCGGGAGGAACAATGAGCAGTTCTTC. It specifies CASRVSGRNNEQFF.

The CDR3 DNA is TGTGCCAGCAGCTTGGACCAGGGGGCTGATGGCTACACCTTC. It specifies CASSLDQGADGYTF. The chain employs TRBV5-4 and TRBJ1-2; TRBD1 aligns across 8 bases. CDR3 length: 14 residues. Germline V gives CDR1 SGHNT, CDR2 YYREEE (reference sequence). J was trimmed by 6 bases and V by 0 bases; bases with no gene match: 4.

This chain links TRBV29-1 with TRBJ1-2; D uncertain. The CDR3 runs to 11 residues. Germline CDR1 SQVTM, CDR2 ANQGSEA. V was shortened by 6 bases and J by 4 bases, with 9 bases between the two germline ends. The CDR3 DNA is TGCAGCGTGAGAACTGGCTATGGCTACACCTTC. Translation gives CSVRTGYGYTF.